These 31 T cell receptor beta chains originate from one sample sequenced in a study of blood T cells in healthy people across ages. The second PCR ran 7 to 11 cycles with a sample-barcoded 5' primer and J-beta primers. TCRdb reprocessed the 5' RACE reads with MiXCR, giving one entry per CDR3 protein. This table holds about 970,000 distinct CDR3 sequences, roughly 47% found once. Material for sequencing was blood. All receptors come from a woman aged 60 to 75 in good health.

The V and J genes are TRBV6-2 or TRBV6-3 and TRBJ2-5; D gene ambiguous. V lost 0 bases and J lost 2, with 10 bases in between. Germline values: CDR1 MNHEY, CDR2 SVGEGT. CDR3 length: 15 residues. CDR3 nucleotide sequence: TGTGCCAGCAGTTACTCTAAGGTTACTCAAGAGACCCAGTACTTC. It translates to CASSYSKVTQETQYF.

This chain links TRBV20-1 with TRBJ1-2; no reliable D call. Per germline, CDR1 DFQATT and CDR2 SNEGSKA (reference sequence). Trimming left V 3 bases short and J 7 bases short, with 9 bases between. The CDR3 is made up of 11 amino acids. For the CDR3, the DNA is TGCAGTGCTAGTGGCCCTTGTGGCTACACCTTC. Its translation is CSASGPCGYTF.

V usage is TRBV6-2 or TRBV6-3 and J usage is TRBJ2-5, with D perhaps assigned TRBD1 or TRBD2 (5 bases each). This CDR3 is built from 17 residues. V gave up 2 bases and J gave up 11 bases, with 27 bases separating them. Germline CDR1 MNHEY, CDR2 SVGEGT. The CDR3 nucleotides read TGTGCCAGCAGTTACAGGTTGGGGCTAGCAAGAGTCAATGAGCAGTACTTC. It translates to CASSYRLGLARVNEQYF.

This chain connects TRBV5-1 to TRBJ1-2, with D unresolved. The CDR3 sequence is 13 residues long. Trimming stripped 4 bases from V and 6 bases from J, with 13 bases between. Germline V gene lookup returns CDR1 SGHRS and CDR2 YFSETQ. The CDR3 DNA sequence: TGCGCCAGCAGCCCCTCCCCCCAGGATGGCTACACCTTC. Encoded protein: CASSPSPQDGYTF.

V gene TRBV6-2 or TRBV6-3 combines with J gene TRBJ2-4; 10 bases are shared with TRBD1. The end of the DNA fits TRBJ2-7 better, so the J call may be wrong. Per the germline V gene, CDR1 is MNHEY and CDR2 is SVGEGT. CDR3 size: 15 residues. The CDR3 coding sequence is TGTGCCAGCAGGCCCCTGGACAGGGGGGGATACGAGCAGTACTTC. Protein sequence: CASRPLDRGGYEQYF.

The J gene is TRBJ1-4, the V gene TRBV20-1; D remains unclear. Germline-derived CDR1 and CDR2 are DFQATT and SNEGSKA (reference sequence). Trimming took 0 bases from V and 8 from J, leaving 7 bases between them. This CDR3 contains 12 residues. CDR3 bases: TGCAGTGCTAGAGACCCGGCGGAAAAACTGTTTTTT. It yields the protein CSARDPAEKLFF.

The chain has TRBV18 and TRBJ2-5; D gene uncertain. CDR1 is KGHSH, CDR2 LQKENI, per germline. V dropped 4 bases and J dropped 2 bases, with 8 bases sitting between them. The CDR3 covers 13 residues. CDR3 in amino acids: CASSQTLQETQYF. CDR3 sequence (DNA): TGTGCCAGCTCACAAACGTTGCAAGAGACCCAGTACTTC.

The gene calls are TRBV4-1 and TRBJ2-7, with D possibly being TRBD1 (6 bases). V was pared by 3 bases and J by 6 bases, with 12 bases between. CDR3 size: 13 residues. The germline V gene encodes CDR1 MGHRA and CDR2 YSYEKL. The CDR3 loop is CASSQLQGSEQYF. In DNA form, the CDR3 reads TGCGCCAGCAGCCAGCTCCAGGGGTCCGAGCAGTACTTC.

The chain uses TRBV21-1 and TRBJ2-7; the DNA was not compared with TRBD2, the D call given in the table. The J call may be incorrect, as the DNA end agrees better with TRBJ2-5. TRBV21-1 is designated a pseudogene. The CDR3 loop spans 15 amino acids. The CDR3 bases are TGTGCCAGCAGCGAAACTAGCGGAAGAAGGGTGACCCAGTACTTC. It yields the protein CASSETSGRRVTQYF.

This chain joins TRBV7-8 and TRBJ1-1; a weak D match, TRBD1 (5 bases). Germline V gene sequence: CDR1 SGHVS, CDR2 FQNEAQ. The V and J ends lost 1 base and 7 bases respectively, with 16 bases between them. There are 15 residues in the CDR3. CDR3 sequence: CASSLVWGSSLEAFF. For the CDR3, the DNA is TGTGCCAGCAGCTTAGTATGGGGGAGCTCTCTTGAAGCTTTCTTT.

In its sample, this clonotype was seen a few times. V and J are TRBV28 and TRBJ2-7, with D hard to call. The germline V gene has CDR1 MDHEN and CDR2 SYDVKM. Between the trimmed V and J ends, which lost 3 bases and 0 bases, there was a span of 18 bases. This CDR3 is built from 17 residues. The CDR3 loop is CASSFLASNSYSYEQYF. The CDR3 region has the DNA TGTGCCAGCAGTTTTTTGGCTTCTAACAGCTACTCCTACGAGCAGTACTTC.

A few counts support this clonotype. This chain uses TRBV4-1 with TRBJ2-2; D may be TRBD1 (6 bases). Germline V gene data show CDR1 as MGHRA and CDR2 as YSYEKL. The CDR3 extends over 15 amino acids. Trimming stripped 4 bases from V and 2 bases from J, with 11 bases between. The CDR3 region has the DNA TGCGCCAGCAGCCGCTCCGGGACAAACACCGGGGAGCTGTTTTTT. It is translated as CASSRSGTNTGELFF.

The chain carries TRBV6-4 and TRBJ2-3; 7 bases agree with TRBD2. Germline V gene data show CDR1 as MRHNA and CDR2 as SNTAGT. There are 15 residues in the CDR3. V lost 2 bases and J lost 0; bases outside the gene matches: 2. CDR3 loop: CASSDQGLSTDTQYF. The CDR3 DNA follows: TGTGCCAGCAGTGACCAGGGACTAAGCACAGATACGCAGTATTTT.

This clonotype turned up a few times. At one boundary the junction diverges from the germline segment, which might be a read error. The chain recombines TRBV5-1 with TRBJ2-7; 8 bases align to TRBD2. Germline values: CDR1 SGHRS, CDR2 YFSETQ. This CDR3 comprises 15 residues. The CDR3 region has the DNA TGCGCCAGCAGCTTGGCCGGGACTAGTCCCTACGGGCAGTACTTC. Residues: CASSLAGTSPYGQYF. The whole variable domain, remainder taken from reference TRBV5-1 and TRBJ2-7, is KAGVTQTPRYLIKTRGQQVTLSCSPISGHRSVSWYQQTPGQGLQFLFEYFSETQRNKGNFPGRFSGRQFSNSRSEMNVSTLELGDSALYLCASSLAGTSPYGQYFGPGTRLTVT.

This chain joins TRBV20-1 and TRBJ1-2; possible D gene TRBD1, 5 bases. Germline CDR1 and CDR2: DFQATT and SNEGSKA (reference sequence). The V gene lost 3 bases and the J gene lost 7 bases, with 18 bases spanning the gap. The length of the CDR3 is 14 residues. DNA of the CDR3: TGCAGTGCTAGCACCGGGACTGCCTTCGGTGGCTACACCTTC. Its protein product is CSASTGTAFGGYTF.

This clonotype was observed a handful of times. The CDR3 DNA sequence: TGTGCCATCAGTGAGCCCACAGGGGTAGGTTATGGCTACACCTTC. Its protein product is CAISEPTGVGYGYTF. The chain is built from TRBV10-3 and TRBJ1-2; 7 bases map to TRBD1. Germline V gene sequence: CDR1 ENHRY, CDR2 SYGVKD. V trimming: 2 bases; J trimming: 5 bases; junction bases outside the gene matches: 8. This CDR3 is 15 amino acids long.

The sample holds a few counts of this clonotype. The chain combines TRBV7-8 with TRBJ2-1; D not resolved. The germline CDR1 and CDR2 sequences are SGHVS and FQNEAQ. V was trimmed by 8 bases and J by 13 bases, leaving 18 bases between them. The length of the CDR3 is 12 residues. DNA of the CDR3: TGTGCCAGCGGTTCACCCACCTGGGATCAGTTCTTC. Amino acids: CASGSPTWDQFF.

This clonotype was picked up a small number of times. V is TRBV29-1 and J is TRBJ2-1; perhaps TRBD1 as D (6 bases). Looked up from germline, CDR1 is SQVTM and CDR2 is ANQGSEA. Trimming pared 6 bases from V and 0 bases from J, leaving 9 bases between. The CDR3 spans 13 residues. CDR3 bases: TGCAGCGTCCGGACAGACTCCTACAATGAGCAGTTCTTC. This gives the protein CSVRTDSYNEQFF.

About this clonotype: Sequence at one end of the junction differs from germline and may be a read error. The V call is TRBV15, the J call TRBJ1-1; D gene unclear. CDR3 length: 15 amino acids. Germline V gene sequence: CDR1 LNHNV, CDR2 YYDKDF (reference sequence). DNA of the CDR3: TGTGCCACCAGCGGAGATCGCGCCTGGGGCACTGAAGCTTTCTTT. Its translation: CATSGDRAWGTEAFF.

This clonotype has more than one count but fewer than ten. The V and J genes are TRBV7-3 and TRBJ2-7, with 9 nucleotides matching TRBD1. The CDR3 runs to 16 residues. Germline assignment: CDR1 SGHTA and CDR2 FQGTGA. Unmatched junction bases numbered 6, after V lost 0 bases and J lost 3 bases. The CDR3 coding sequence is TGTGCCAGCAGCTTAACAGGGGGACAGGGCTACTACGAGCAGTACTTC. As protein: CASSLTGGQGYYEQYF.

The CDR3 region is CASSWLAGKETQYF. The CDR3 DNA is TGTGCCAGCAGCTGGCTAGCGGGAAAAGAGACCCAGTACTTC. The rearrangement uses TRBV7-2 and TRBJ2-5; 9 nucleotides agree with TRBD2. The germline gives CDR1 SGHTA, CDR2 FQGNSA. This CDR3 comprises 14 residues. J was trimmed by 3 bases and V by 4 bases; bases with no gene match: 3. Full variable domain (rest looked up from reference TRBV7-2 and TRBJ2-5): GAGVSQSPSNKVTEKGKDVELRCDPISGHTALYWYRQSLGQGLEFLIYFQGNSAPDKSGLPSDRFSAERTGGSVSTLTIQRTQQEDSAVYLCASSWLAGKETQYFGPGTRLLVL.

This clonotype came up once. The rearrangement links TRBV6-6 to TRBJ2-1; 7 bases agree with TRBD2. This CDR3 is built from 14 residues. V lost 1 base, J lost 8 bases, and 5 bases stayed unmatched. From germline, CDR1 is MNHNY and CDR2 SVGAGI (reference sequence). The CDR3 region has the DNA TGTGCCAGCAGTTACTGGGGGAGGGACTATGAGCAGTTCTTC. Residues: CASSYWGRDYEQFF.

This rearrangement joins TRBV29-1 to TRBJ2-2; D uncertain. V was cut by 6 bases and J by 6 bases, with 17 bases left in between. The CDR3 totals 14 residues. Germline V gives CDR1 SQVTM, CDR2 ANQGSEA. The CDR3, as DNA: TGCAGCGTCGCTGAGCTGGCAGGCGCCGGGGAGCTGTTTTTT. Protein sequence: CSVAELAGAGELFF.

This chain uses TRBV4-1 with TRBJ1-4; D perhaps matches TRBD1 (6 bases). The length of the CDR3 is 14 residues. The V gene lost 4 bases and the J gene lost 5 bases, with 11 bases spanning the gap. Germline CDR1 and CDR2: MGHRA and YSYEKL. The CDR3 DNA follows: TGCGCCAGCAGCCCGGGACACGCAAATGAAAAACTGTTTTTT. It codes for CASSPGHANEKLFF.

This clonotype was seen only a few times. V usage is TRBV27 and J usage is TRBJ2-4; D ambiguous. The V end was cut by 8 bases, the J end by 10 bases, with 15 bases between. In germline, CDR1 is MNHEY, CDR2 SMNVEV (reference sequence). This CDR3 region has 12 residues. The CDR3 sequence: CASGYILGIQYF. CDR3 sequence (DNA): TGTGCCAGCGGTTACATCCTAGGAATTCAGTACTTC.

The rearrangement uses TRBV15 and TRBJ2-1; 13 bases align to TRBD2. The CDR3 runs to 17 residues. Trimming at V came to 2 bases and at J to 3 bases, leaving 4 bases not matched to a gene. CDR1 and CDR2 (germline): LNHNV, YYDKDF (reference sequence). CDR3 loop: CATSRHGLAGVYNEQFF. The CDR3, as DNA: TGTGCCACCAGCAGACACGGACTAGCGGGAGTCTACAATGAGCAGTTCTTC.

The genes are TRBV28 and TRBJ2-3; 10 bases agree with TRBD1. Unmatched junction bases numbered 13, after V lost 3 bases and J lost 4 bases. In germline, CDR1 is MDHEN, CDR2 SYDVKM. This CDR3 is 18 amino acids long. CDR3 protein: CASSLMGQGPAGADTQYF. The CDR3 DNA reads TGTGCCAGCAGTTTGATGGGACAGGGGCCAGCAGGAGCAGATACGCAGTATTTT.

The chain has TRBV20-1 and TRBJ2-7; no firm D call. V was pared by 5 bases and J by 6 bases, with 11 bases between. From germline, CDR1 is DFQATT and CDR2 SNEGSKA (reference sequence). The CDR3 contains 11 residues. CDR3 protein: CSAPGPGEQYF. The CDR3 DNA is TGCAGTGCTCCAGGACCTGGCGAGCAGTACTTC.

The V and J genes are TRBV2 and TRBJ2-7; no firm D call. V lost 5 bases to trimming and J lost 2 bases, with 13 bases between them. CDR1 and CDR2 (germline): SNHLY, FYNNEI. This CDR3 contains 14 residues. The CDR3 protein is CASSRTKATYEQYF. For the CDR3, the DNA is TGTGCCAGCAGTCGGACGAAAGCGACCTACGAGCAGTACTTC.

The chain joins TRBV29-1 to TRBJ2-1; D gene ambiguous. CDR1 and CDR2 from the germline V gene are SQVTM and ANQGSEA. This CDR3 has 12 amino acids. The CDR3 nucleotides are TGCACCGCTTGGTGGTCCTACAATGAGCAGTTCTTC. This codes for CTAWWSYNEQFF.

The chain couples TRBV7-9 to TRBJ2-3, with a possible D match to TRBD2 (6 bases). CDR1 SEHNR and CDR2 FQNEAQ come from the germline V gene (reference sequence). V was shortened by 5 bases and J by 0 bases, with 12 bases between the two germline ends. The CDR3 totals 15 residues. The CDR3 reads CASSAGLTSTDTQYF. The CDR3 DNA sequence: TGTGCCAGCAGCGCGGGACTTACTAGCACAGATACGCAGTATTTT. Variable domain in full (rest from reference TRBV7-9 and TRBJ2-3): DTGVSQNPRHKITKRGQNVTFRCDPISEHNRLYWYRQTLGQGPEFLTYFQNEAQLEKSRLLSDRFSAERPKGSFSTLEIQRTEQGDSAMYLCASSAGLTSTDTQYFGPGTRLTVL.